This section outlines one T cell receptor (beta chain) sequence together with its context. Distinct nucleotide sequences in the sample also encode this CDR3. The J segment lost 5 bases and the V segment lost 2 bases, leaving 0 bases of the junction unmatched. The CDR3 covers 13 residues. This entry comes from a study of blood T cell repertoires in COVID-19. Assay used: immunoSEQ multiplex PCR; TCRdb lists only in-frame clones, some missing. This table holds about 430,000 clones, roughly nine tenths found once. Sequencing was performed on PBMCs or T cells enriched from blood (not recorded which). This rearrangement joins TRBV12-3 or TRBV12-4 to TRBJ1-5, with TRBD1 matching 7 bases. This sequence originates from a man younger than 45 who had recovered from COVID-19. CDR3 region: CASSLTGDQPQHF. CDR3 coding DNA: TGTGCCAGCAGTTTAACAGGGGATCAGCCCCAGCATTTT.